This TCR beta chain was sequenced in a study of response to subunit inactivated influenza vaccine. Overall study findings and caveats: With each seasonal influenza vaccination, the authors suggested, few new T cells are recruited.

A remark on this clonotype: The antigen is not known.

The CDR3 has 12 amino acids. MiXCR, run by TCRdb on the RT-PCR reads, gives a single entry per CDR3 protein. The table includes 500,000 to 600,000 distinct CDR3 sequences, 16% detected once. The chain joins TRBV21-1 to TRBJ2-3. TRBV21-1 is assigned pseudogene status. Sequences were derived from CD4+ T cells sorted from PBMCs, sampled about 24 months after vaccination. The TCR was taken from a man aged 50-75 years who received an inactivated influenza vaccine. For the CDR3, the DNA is TGTGCCAGCAGCAAAGTTCCAGATACGCAGTATTTT. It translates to CASSKVPDTQYF.